A selection of T cell receptor beta chains follows, all from one sample in a study of CD8 T cells in Susac syndrome. TCRdb analysed the immunoSEQ multiplex PCR reads with MiXCR anew, one entry per CDR3 protein. The sample holds 85,000 to 95,000 distinct CDR3 sequences; about 95% are singletons and the top ten take over 0.3%. Material for sequencing was CD4+ T cells from PBMCs. These receptors originate from a human donor with Susac syndrome. CDR3s include the opening cysteine and the closing phenylalanine or tryptophan. Fields, in order: D gene, V gene, J gene, clone size, CDR3 DNA, CDR3 protein. The D gene is left open where the match is weak. Only some rows state a clone size, as once, few, many or a class for expanded clones.

D: TRBD1; V: TRBV6-5; J: TRBJ2-5; size: few; DNA: TGTGCCAGCAGTTACACCGGACAGGCCCAAGAGACCCAGTACTTC; CDR3: CASSYTGQAQETQYF
D: .; V: TRBV29-1; J: TRBJ2-1; size: .; DNA: TGCAGCGCCAAGACCTACAATGAGCAGTTCTTC; CDR3: CSAKTYNEQFF
D: .; V: TRBV4-2; J: TRBJ2-6; size: once; DNA: TGTGCCAGCAGCCAAGTGAGTCAGTCGGGAGGGGCCAACGTCCTGACTTTC; CDR3: CASSQVSQSGGANVLTF
D: .; V: TRBV29-1; J: TRBJ1-1; size: .; DNA: TGCAGCGTTGAATTTCGAGGGAAAGCTTTCTTT; CDR3: CSVEFRGKAFF
D: .; V: TRBV7-3; J: TRBJ2-3; size: .; DNA: TGTGCCAGCAGCTTATCTCTGGTCGCAGATACGCAGTATTTT; CDR3: CASSLSLVADTQYF
D: .; V: TRBV6-5; J: TRBJ1-6; size: .; DNA: TGTGCCAGCAGCGGGACCGATTCACCCCTCCACTTT; CDR3: CASSGTDSPLHF
D: TRBD1; V: TRBV20-1; J: TRBJ1-1; size: once; DNA: TGCAGTGCGAAACAGGGGGGCACTGAAGCTTTCTTT; CDR3: CSAKQGGTEAFF
D: TRBD1; V: TRBV3-1; J: TRBJ2-7; size: .; DNA: TGTGCCAGCAACGACAGGGGTGTGCCCTACGAGCAGTACTTC; CDR3: CASNDRGVPYEQYF
D: .; V: TRBV7-6; J: TRBJ2-3; size: .; DNA: TGTGCCAGCAGCCCCACCCTACGCACAGATACGCAGTATTTT; CDR3: CASSPTLRTDTQYF
D: .; V: TRBV6-2/TRBV6-3; J: TRBJ2-7; size: .; DNA: TGTGCCAGCACCGCCGTTTATCCCTACGAGCAGTACTTC; CDR3: CASTAVYPYEQYF
D: TRBD2; V: TRBV20-1; J: TRBJ2-7; size: .; DNA: TGCAGTGCTAGGGGCATGGTCGGGGGGGCCGGCAACGAGCAGTACTTC; CDR3: CSARGMVGGAGNEQYF
D: .; V: TRBV9; J: TRBJ1-4; size: .; DNA: TGTGCCAGCAGCCCGAGTCGGTCCAGTGAAAAACTGTTTTTT; CDR3: CASSPSRSSEKLFF
D: .; V: TRBV2; J: TRBJ1-6; size: once; DNA: TGTGCCAGCACCTTCGACGGTAGCTCCTATAATTCACCCCTCCACTTT; CDR3: CASTFDGSSYNSPLHF
D: TRBD1; V: TRBV12-3/TRBV12-4; J: TRBJ1-5; size: .; DNA: TGTGCCAGCAGTCATACAGGGGGGAATCAGCCCCAGCATTTT; CDR3: CASSHTGGNQPQHF
D: .; V: TRBV12-3/TRBV12-4; J: TRBJ2-7; size: .; DNA: TGTGCCAGCAGTTTAACGGGGGGCGCCTACGAGCAGTACTTC; CDR3: CASSLTGGAYEQYF
D: .; V: TRBV29-1; J: TRBJ2-2; size: .; DNA: TGCAGCGTTGAACAGGGATACACCGGGGAGCTGTTTTTT; CDR3: CSVEQGYTGELFF
D: .; V: TRBV6-1; J: TRBJ2-7; size: .; DNA: TGTGCCAGCAGTCTCCAACAGGGAAGGGGCTACGAGCAGTACTTC; CDR3: CASSLQQGRGYEQYF
D: TRBD2; V: TRBV4-1; J: TRBJ2-3; size: .; DNA: TGCGCCAGCAGCCAAACTAGCGGGGGGTTGACAGATACGCAGTATTTT; CDR3: CASSQTSGGLTDTQYF
D: .; V: TRBV28; J: TRBJ1-5; size: .; DNA: TGTGCCAGCAGTTTACCACAGGGCAGACAGCCCCAGCATTTT; CDR3: CASSLPQGRQPQHF
D: .; V: TRBV3-1; J: TRBJ2-5; size: .; DNA: TGTGCCAGCAGTGAAGGCAGCCAAGAGACCCAGTACTTC; CDR3: CASSEGSQETQYF
D: TRBD1; V: TRBV9; J: TRBJ1-4; size: .; DNA: TGTGCCAGCAGCGTAGCTACAGGGTCAGGGGGAAATGAAAAACTGTTTTTT; CDR3: CASSVATGSGGNEKLFF
D: TRBD2; V: TRBV30; J: TRBJ2-3; size: .; DNA: TGTGCCTGGAGTGCCCAGACTAGCTCTAGCACAGATACGCAGTATTTT; CDR3: CAWSAQTSSSTDTQYF
D: .; V: TRBV28; J: TRBJ2-5; size: .; DNA: TGTGCCAGCAGTTCCGGGGGTAGAGGGGAGACCCAGTACTTC; CDR3: CASSSGGRGETQYF
D: TRBD1; V: TRBV20-1; J: TRBJ2-7; size: once; DNA: TGCAGTGCTAGAGATCGTGACAGGGGTCGGTACGAGCAGTACTTC; CDR3: CSARDRDRGRYEQYF
D: .; V: TRBV11-2; J: TRBJ1-6; size: .; DNA: TGTGCCAGCAGCTCCGTCAGGGAATCACCCCTCCACTTT; CDR3: CASSSVRESPLHF
D: .; V: TRBV5-1; J: TRBJ2-5; size: .; DNA: TGCGCCAGCAGCTCCTCCGGGGAGACCCAGTACTTC; CDR3: CASSSSGETQYF
D: TRBD2; V: TRBV20-1; J: TRBJ2-3; size: .; DNA: TGCAGTGCAGCCCCGTTCGGACGGGGGGGAATAGATACGCAGTATTTT; CDR3: CSAAPFGRGGIDTQYF
D: .; V: TRBV5-1; J: TRBJ2-5; size: .; DNA: TGCGCCAGCAGCTCCGGGATTCAAGAGACCCAGTACTTC; CDR3: CASSSGIQETQYF
D: TRBD1; V: TRBV30; J: TRBJ1-5; size: .; DNA: TGTGCCTGCGACAGGGCGGGTCAGCCCCAGCATTTT; CDR3: CACDRAGQPQHF
D: .; V: TRBV7-9; J: TRBJ2-1; size: .; DNA: TGTGCCAGCAGCTCATACAGGGTAAATGAGCAGTTCTTC; CDR3: CASSSYRVNEQFF
D: TRBD1; V: TRBV20-1; J: TRBJ2-3; size: .; DNA: TGCAGTGCTAGTGGGGACAGGGAGGCGGAAGATACGCAGTATTTT; CDR3: CSASGDREAEDTQYF
D: .; V: TRBV19; J: TRBJ2-5; size: .; DNA: TGTGCCAGTAGTCGAGGGGCAAGGGGAGTAGAGACCCAGTACTTC; CDR3: CASSRGARGVETQYF
D: .; V: TRBV4-1; J: TRBJ1-2; size: .; DNA: TGCGCCAGCAGCCAACCGGCGGGGGCGAGCGGCTACACCTTC; CDR3: CASSQPAGASGYTF
D: TRBD2; V: TRBV2; J: TRBJ2-4; size: .; DNA: TGTGCCAGCAGAATTGGACTAGCGGGTGGGATCAACATTCAGTACTTC; CDR3: CASRIGLAGGINIQYF
D: .; V: TRBV7-2; J: TRBJ1-5; size: .; DNA: TGTGCCAGCAGCCTGCGGGGGGGCGAAAATCAGCCCCAGCATTTT; CDR3: CASSLRGGENQPQHF
D: .; V: TRBV9; J: TRBJ2-7; size: .; DNA: TGTGCCAGCAGCCCTGCACCGGGGTTCCTCGAGCAGTACTTC; CDR3: CASSPAPGFLEQYF
D: TRBD2; V: TRBV30; J: TRBJ2-7; size: .; DNA: TGTGCCTGGAGTGTACCCGGGACTAGCGTGGGGCAGTACTTC; CDR3: CAWSVPGTSVGQYF
D: .; V: TRBV18; J: TRBJ1-3; size: .; DNA: TGTGCCAGTTGGTCTTCTGGAAACACCATATATTTT; CDR3: CASWSSGNTIYF
D: .; V: TRBV6-1; J: TRBJ2-5; size: few; DNA: TGTGCCAGCAGCCTGGGGACTTCCGAAGAGACCCAGTACTTC; CDR3: CASSLGTSEETQYF
D: TRBD1; V: TRBV28; J: TRBJ2-7; size: .; DNA: TGTGCCAGCAGTTTAGGACAGGGAATTAACGAGCAGTACTTC; CDR3: CASSLGQGINEQYF
D: .; V: TRBV20-1; J: TRBJ2-7; size: .; DNA: TGCAGTGCTAACGGGGGGCTTGACCCCAGGAACGAGCAGTACTTC; CDR3: CSANGGLDPRNEQYF
D: TRBD2; V: TRBV7-8; J: TRBJ2-1; size: .; DNA: TGTGCCAGCAGCTGGACTAGCGGGGGGTCAGCCTACAATGAGCAGTTCTTC; CDR3: CASSWTSGGSAYNEQFF
D: TRBD1; V: TRBV5-1; J: TRBJ1-1; size: .; DNA: TGCGCCAGCAGCTTGGATGGACTCGGACAGGAGGAAGCTTTCTTT; CDR3: CASSLDGLGQEEAFF
D: TRBD2; V: TRBV18; J: TRBJ2-1; size: .; DNA: TGTGCCAGCTCACCCACCCTAGCGGGGGCGACCTACAATGAGCAGTTCTTC; CDR3: CASSPTLAGATYNEQFF
D: TRBD1; V: TRBV27; J: TRBJ1-2; size: .; DNA: TGTGCCAGCAGGGACGGACAGGTCTATGGCTACACCTTC; CDR3: CASRDGQVYGYTF
D: .; V: TRBV7-3; J: TRBJ2-1; size: once; DNA: TGTGCCAGCAGCTTAAAGGTCGGGCTTTACAATGAGCAGTTCTTC; CDR3: CASSLKVGLYNEQFF
D: .; V: TRBV30; J: TRBJ1-6; size: .; DNA: TGTGCCTGGAGCACAGGCGGCACTTCACCCCTCCACTTT; CDR3: CAWSTGGTSPLHF
D: .; V: TRBV7-3; J: TRBJ1-1; size: few; DNA: TGTGCCAGCAGCCGGACAGTGAACACTGAAGCTTTCTTT; CDR3: CASSRTVNTEAFF
D: TRBD1; V: TRBV30; J: TRBJ1-1; size: .; DNA: TGTGCCTGGCGTACCCGATACAGGGGGCAGAGCACTGAAGCTTTCTTT; CDR3: CAWRTRYRGQSTEAFF